This T cell receptor (beta chain) was captured by sequencing in a study of tumor-infiltrating lymphocytes in primary liver carcinoma. Extraction of RNA together with DNA used about 18-31 mg of unsorted bulk tissue. The patients carried chronic HBV infection and had received no treatment. The germline gives CDR1 KGHSH, CDR2 LQKENI. The CDR3 length is 14 residues. In its sample, this clonotype was seen a few times. A read error is possible here, since a much larger clone lies one base away. Researchers generated TCR beta cDNA from approximately 520 ng of total RNA, relying on a constant-region primer. Amplification in three nested multiplex PCR rounds with slightly modified ARM-PCR gave rise to TCR beta libraries. The first two PCR rounds, nine to ten cycles each, used TRBV1-TRBV30 forward primers and a C-beta reverse primer. TCRdb used MiXCR to reprocess the multiplex PCR reads, holding one entry per CDR3 protein. The top ten clones hold approximately 40% of a sample with around 22,000 distinct CDR3 sequences, 80% of them seen once.

The source material was liver tumor tissue from sampling region 2. The subset here: tumor region T2, inferior pole. The TCR originated in a woman aged 25 to 39 with primary liver carcinoma and hepatitis B virus infection. The chain couples TRBV18 to TRBJ2-3; TRBD2 is a possible D gene (5 bases). In DNA, the CDR3 is TGTACCAGCTCACTCCCCGGGGTCACAGATACGCAGTATTTT. This gives the protein CTSSLPGVTDTQYF.